A single sample is the source of the 5 T cell receptor beta chains below, sequenced in a study of T cell clonotyping in hematopoietic cell transplantation. The repertoire was sequenced with immunoSEQ multiplex PCR; TCRdb's copy has only in-frame clones and lacks some. Here the sample spans about 5,900 clones, roughly 88% being singletons. The sample in question was peripheral blood mononuclear cells, obtained 100 days after allogeneic stem cell transplant. The source is a female patient aged 50 to 60 who had an allogeneic stem cell transplant from a related donor, so the T cells may come from the graft donor. Some clones in this sample may be carry-over from other donors' samples.

The chain employs TRBV10-2 and TRBJ1-1, with D possibly being TRBD1 (5 bases). The germline V and J ends were trimmed by 3 bases and 6 bases, with 17 bases remaining between them. This CDR3 spans 15 amino acids. Germline V gene data show CDR1 as WSHSY and CDR2 as SAAADI. The CDR3 bases are TGCGCCAGCAGTGATTGGGGCCGGGTGGGCTCTGAAGCTTTCTTT. Protein sequence: CASSDWGRVGSEAFF.

This chain joins TRBV5-5 and TRBJ1-1; D gene uncertain. Germline V CDR1 and CDR2: SGHKS, YYEKEE (reference sequence). Deletions cut 4 bases from V and 0 bases from J, with 10 bases between. This CDR3 has 14 residues. The CDR3 loop is CASSPTAMNTEAFF. In nucleotides, the CDR3 is TGTGCCAGCAGCCCTACTGCGATGAACACTGAAGCTTTCTTT. The complete variable domain, with remaining parts taken from reference TRBV5-5 and TRBJ1-1, reads DAGVTQSPTHLIKTRGQQVTLRCSPISGHKSVSWYQQVLGQGPQFIFQYYEKEERGRGNFPDRFSARQFPNYSSELNVNALLLGDSALYLCASSPTAMNTEAFFGQGTRLTVV.

V gene TRBV28 combines with J gene TRBJ1-2; TRBD1 aligns across 9 bases. The CDR3 contains 19 residues. V was pared by 6 bases and J by 1 base, with 18 bases of the junction left unmatched. From germline, CDR1 is MDHEN and CDR2 SYDVKM. CDR3 nucleotides: TGTGCCAGCAGCTCCCTCCCGGGACAGGGTCGAGGAGTTAACTATGGCTACACCTTC. Translation gives CASSSLPGQGRGVNYGYTF.

CDR3 sequence: CASSPKISGRASSGYNEQFF. As DNA, the CDR3 is TGTGCCAGCAGTCCGAAAATTAGCGGGAGGGCCTCCTCCGGCTACAATGAGCAGTTCTTC. The J gene is TRBJ2-1, the V gene TRBV27, with 11 bases fitting TRBD2. The J segment lost 3 bases and the V segment lost 5 bases, leaving 18 bases of the junction unmatched. The CDR3 covers 20 residues. Germline CDR1 MNHEY, CDR2 SMNVEV (reference sequence).

The genes are TRBV30 and TRBJ1-2; the D is unclear. This CDR3 comprises 15 residues. Trimming removed 0 bases at V and 0 bases at J, with 11 bases between. Germline V gene lookup returns CDR1 GTSNPN and CDR2 SVGIG (reference sequence). CDR3 sequence reads: CAWSVLGTANYGYTF. In nucleotides, the CDR3 is TGTGCCTGGAGTGTACTGGGTACTGCTAACTATGGCTACACCTTC. Together with reference TRBV30 and TRBJ1-2, the CDR3 gives the full variable domain: SQTIHQWPATLVQPVGSPLSLECTVEGTSNPNLYWYRQAAGRGLQLLFYSVGIGQISSEVPQNLSASRPQDRQFILSSKKLLLSDSGFYLCAWSVLGTANYGYTFGSGTRLTVV.